This TCR beta chain was identified during a study of PD-1 blockade in classical Hodgkin lymphoma. Overall study findings and caveats: Baseline TCR diversity was reportedly lower in newly diagnosed patients than healthy donors.

The CDR3 consists of 16 residues. Trimming took 5 bases from V and 0 from J, leaving 14 bases between them. The germline V gene encodes CDR1 SEHNR and CDR2 FQNEAQ (reference sequence). The repertoire was sequenced with immunoSEQ multiplex PCR; TCRdb's copy has only in-frame clones and lacks some. This table has about 23,000 clones, around nine tenths appearing once. In the case of this clone: Its target is unknown.

Time point given: newly diagnosed, previously untreated cHL patient sample. Magnetic negative selection purified CD4+ T cells from thawed PBMCs. The clonotype comes from a human donor with classical Hodgkin lymphoma. The sequenced sample consisted of CD4+ T cells from blood. V and J are TRBV7-9 and TRBJ1-3, with unresolved D. The CDR3 reads CASSAPGSYSGNTIYF. CDR3 nucleotides: TGTGCCAGCAGCGCTCCGGGGTCCTACTCTGGAAACACCATATATTTT.